This T cell receptor beta chain was obtained from a study of blood T cell repertoires in COVID-19. About the study: Sites in the United States, Italy and Spain provided acute and convalescent COVID-19 samples.

As processed by the authors: Quantification of nucleated cells was approximated via reference gene primer amplification. Produced via immunoSEQ multiplex PCR; TCRdb's table is partial and in-frame only. From that table come the V and J calls and clone size; the DNA was used to work out D and trimming. The sample lists about 190,000 clones, approximately 86% occurring once. The CDR3 totals 15 residues. Germline loops: CDR1 KGHSH, CDR2 LQKENI. V lost 5 bases and J lost 4; bases outside the gene matches: 5. J is TRBJ2-6 and V is TRBV18, with 7 bases aligning to TRBD2. Specimen: peripheral blood. The receptor was isolated from a man in his 70s with active or convalescent COVID-19. CDR3 sequence (DNA): TGTGCCAGCTCAACAAGCGGGGAGGGGGCCAACGTCCTGACTTTC. It encodes CASSTSGEGANVLTF.